This T cell receptor beta chain is from a study of blood T cell repertoires in COVID-19. Overall study: Acute-phase and convalescent COVID-19 samples originated in the United States, Italy and Spain. The cDNA or gDNA used as material had been derived from T cells, B-cell-depleted T cells, or PBMCs.

Germline V lookup: CDR1 LNHDA, CDR2 SQIVND (reference sequence). The CDR3 length is 13 residues. With 5 bases removed from V and 4 bases from J, the gap between germline ends came to 11 bases. Under the authors' procedure: Counts of nucleated cells, estimated from reference gene primer amplification, were obtained. This table comes from immunoSEQ multiplex PCR, and its TCRdb copy is limited to in-frame clones, with some not included. V and J calls and clone size are as listed in that table; D and trimming were resolved from the DNA. Seen here are approximately 13,000 clones, 65% to 90% observed once, and the top ten hold about 27%.

The sample taken for sequencing was peripheral blood. This sequence joins TRBV19 and TRBJ2-5; weak D call: TRBD2 (5 bases). The clonotype comes from a woman aged 45-65 years with active or convalescent COVID-19. The CDR3 DNA reads TGTGCCAGTAGTGGAGCGGCTGGAGAGACCCAGTACTTC. This translates into CASSGAAGETQYF.